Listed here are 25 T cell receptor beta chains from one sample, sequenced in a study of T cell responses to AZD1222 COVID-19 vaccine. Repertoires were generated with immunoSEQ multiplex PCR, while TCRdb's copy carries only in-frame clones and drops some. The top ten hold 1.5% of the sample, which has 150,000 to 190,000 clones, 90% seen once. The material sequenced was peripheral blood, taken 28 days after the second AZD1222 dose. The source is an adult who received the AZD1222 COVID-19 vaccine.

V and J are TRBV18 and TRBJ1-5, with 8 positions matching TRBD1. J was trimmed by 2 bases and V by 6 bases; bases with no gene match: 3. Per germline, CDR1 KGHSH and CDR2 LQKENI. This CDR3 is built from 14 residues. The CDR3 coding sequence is TGTGCCAGCTCTCAACAGGGGGGCAATCAGCCCCAGCATTTT. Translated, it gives CASSQQGGNQPQHF. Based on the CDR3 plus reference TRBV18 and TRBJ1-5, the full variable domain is NAGVMQNPRHLVRRRGQEARLRCSPMKGHSHVYWYRQLPEEGLKFMVYLQKENIIDESGMPKERFSAEFPKEGPSILRIQQVVRGDSAAYFCASSQQGGNQPQHFGDGTRLSIL.

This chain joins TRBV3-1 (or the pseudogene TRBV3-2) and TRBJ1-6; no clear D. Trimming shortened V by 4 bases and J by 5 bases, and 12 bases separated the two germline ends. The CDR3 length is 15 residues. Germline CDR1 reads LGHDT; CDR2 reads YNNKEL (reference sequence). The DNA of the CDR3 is TGTGCCAGCAGCCCTCGCCGGAAAAATAATTCACCCCTCCACTTT. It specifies CASSPRRKNNSPLHF.

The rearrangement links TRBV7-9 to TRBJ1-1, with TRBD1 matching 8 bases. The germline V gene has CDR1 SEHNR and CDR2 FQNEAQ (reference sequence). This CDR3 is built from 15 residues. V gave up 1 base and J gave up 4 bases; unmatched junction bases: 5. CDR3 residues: CASSLGTGRSTEAFF. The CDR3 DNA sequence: TGTGCCAGCAGCTTAGGGACAGGGAGGAGCACTGAAGCTTTCTTT.

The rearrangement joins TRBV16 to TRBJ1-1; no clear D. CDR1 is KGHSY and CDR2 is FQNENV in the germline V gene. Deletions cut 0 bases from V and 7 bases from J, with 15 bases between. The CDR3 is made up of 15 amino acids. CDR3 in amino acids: CASSQSALEVGEAFF. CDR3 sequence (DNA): TGTGCCAGCAGCCAATCGGCGCTCGAAGTGGGTGAAGCTTTCTTT.

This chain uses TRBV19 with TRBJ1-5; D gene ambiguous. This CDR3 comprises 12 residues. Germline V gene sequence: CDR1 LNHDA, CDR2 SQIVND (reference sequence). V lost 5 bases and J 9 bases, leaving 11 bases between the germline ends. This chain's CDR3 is CASSPGPPPQHF. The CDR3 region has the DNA TGTGCCAGTAGTCCGGGTCCGCCGCCCCAGCATTTT. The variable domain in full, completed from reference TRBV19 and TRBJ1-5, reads DGGITQSPKYLFRKEGQNVTLSCEQNLNHDAMYWYRQDPGQGLRLIYYSQIVNDFQKGDIAEGYSVSREKKESFPLTVTSAQKNPTAFYLCASSPGPPPQHFGDGTRLSIL.

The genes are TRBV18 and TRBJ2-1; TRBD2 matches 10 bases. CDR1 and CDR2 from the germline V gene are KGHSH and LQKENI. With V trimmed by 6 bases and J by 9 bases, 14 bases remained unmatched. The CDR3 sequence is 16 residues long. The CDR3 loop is CASSPMTSGPSSEQFF. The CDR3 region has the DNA TGTGCCAGCTCTCCTATGACTAGCGGGCCATCTAGTGAGCAGTTCTTC.

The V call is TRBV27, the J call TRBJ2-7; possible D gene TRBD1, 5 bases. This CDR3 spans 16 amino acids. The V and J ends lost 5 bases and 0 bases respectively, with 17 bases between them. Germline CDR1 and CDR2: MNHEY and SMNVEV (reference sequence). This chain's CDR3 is CASSNTGEFSSYEQYF. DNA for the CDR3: TGTGCCAGCAGTAATACAGGAGAGTTTAGCTCCTACGAGCAGTACTTC.

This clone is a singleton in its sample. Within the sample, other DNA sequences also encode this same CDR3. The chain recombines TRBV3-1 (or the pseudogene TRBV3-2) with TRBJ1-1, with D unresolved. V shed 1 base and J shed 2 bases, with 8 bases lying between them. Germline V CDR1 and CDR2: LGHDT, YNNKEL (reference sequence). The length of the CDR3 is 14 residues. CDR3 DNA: TGTGCCAGCAGCCAAGCCGGGTTCAACACTGAAGCTTTCTTT. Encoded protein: CASSQAGFNTEAFF.

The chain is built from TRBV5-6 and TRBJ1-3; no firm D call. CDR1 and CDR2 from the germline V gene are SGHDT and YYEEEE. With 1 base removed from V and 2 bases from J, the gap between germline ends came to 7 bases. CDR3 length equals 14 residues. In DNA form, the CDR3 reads TGTGCCAGCAGCTTGCTGAGAACTGGAAACACCATATATTTT. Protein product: CASSLLRTGNTIYF.

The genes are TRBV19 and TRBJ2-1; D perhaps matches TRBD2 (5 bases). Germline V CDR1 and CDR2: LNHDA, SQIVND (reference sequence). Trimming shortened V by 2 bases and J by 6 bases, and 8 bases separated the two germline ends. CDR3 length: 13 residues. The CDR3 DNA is TGTGCCAGTAGTATACGAGAGGGCAATGAGCAGTTCTTC. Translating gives CASSIREGNEQFF.

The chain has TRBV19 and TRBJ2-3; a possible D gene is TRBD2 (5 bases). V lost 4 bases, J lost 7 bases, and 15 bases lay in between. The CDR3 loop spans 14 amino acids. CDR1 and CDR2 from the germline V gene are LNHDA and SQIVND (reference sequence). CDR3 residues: CASSTPSGYYTQYF. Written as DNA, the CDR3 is TGTGCCAGTAGTACCCCCTCGGGGTATTATACGCAGTATTTT.

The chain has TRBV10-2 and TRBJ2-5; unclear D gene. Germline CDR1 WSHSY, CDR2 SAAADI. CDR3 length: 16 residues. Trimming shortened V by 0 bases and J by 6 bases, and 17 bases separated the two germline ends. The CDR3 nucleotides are TGCGCCAGCAGTGAGTCGGCGGTCTCTAACGCGCAGACCCAGTACTTC. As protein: CASSESAVSNAQTQYF.

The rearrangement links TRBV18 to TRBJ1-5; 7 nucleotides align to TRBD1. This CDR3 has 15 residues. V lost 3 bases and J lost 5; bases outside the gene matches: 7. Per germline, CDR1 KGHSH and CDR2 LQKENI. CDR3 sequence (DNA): TGTGCCAGCTCACCGGACAGGAACTCGGATCAGCCCCAGCATTTT. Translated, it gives CASSPDRNSDQPQHF.

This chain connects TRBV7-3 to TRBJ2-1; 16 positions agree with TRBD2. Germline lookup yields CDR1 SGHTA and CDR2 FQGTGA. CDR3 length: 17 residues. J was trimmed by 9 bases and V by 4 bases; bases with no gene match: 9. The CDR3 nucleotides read TGTGCCAGCAGCTCCCCGGGACTAGCGGGAGGGAAGGGTGAGCAGTTCTTC. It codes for CASSSPGLAGGKGEQFF. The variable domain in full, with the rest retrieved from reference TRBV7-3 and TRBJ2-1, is GAGVSQTPSNKVTEKGKYVELRCDPISGHTALYWYRQSLGQGPEFLIYFQGTGAADDSGLPNDRFFAVRPEGSVSTLKIQRTERGDSAVYLCASSSPGLAGGKGEQFFGPGTRLTVL.

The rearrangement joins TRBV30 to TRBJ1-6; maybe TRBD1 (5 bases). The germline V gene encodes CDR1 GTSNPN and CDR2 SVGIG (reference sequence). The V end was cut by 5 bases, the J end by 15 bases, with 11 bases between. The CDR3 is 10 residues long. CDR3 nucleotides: TGTGCCTGGGGGGCCGGGAGCCTCCACTTT. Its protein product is CAWGAGSLHF.

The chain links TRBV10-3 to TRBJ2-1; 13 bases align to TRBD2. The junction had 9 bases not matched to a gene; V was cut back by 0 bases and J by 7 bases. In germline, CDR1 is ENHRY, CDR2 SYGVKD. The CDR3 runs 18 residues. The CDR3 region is CAISESAGTSGIGNEQFF. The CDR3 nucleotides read TGTGCCATCAGTGAGTCGGCTGGGACTAGCGGGATCGGTAATGAGCAGTTCTTC.

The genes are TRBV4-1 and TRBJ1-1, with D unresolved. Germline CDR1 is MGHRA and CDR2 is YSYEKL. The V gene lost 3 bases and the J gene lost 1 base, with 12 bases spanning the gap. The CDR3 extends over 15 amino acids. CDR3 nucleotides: TGCGCCAGCAGCCAGGCCGGACTTGCGAACACTGAAGCTTTCTTT. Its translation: CASSQAGLANTEAFF.

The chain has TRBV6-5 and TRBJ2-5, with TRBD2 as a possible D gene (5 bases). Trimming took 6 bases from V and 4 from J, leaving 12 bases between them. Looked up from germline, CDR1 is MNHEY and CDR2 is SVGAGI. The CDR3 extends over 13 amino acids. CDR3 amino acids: CASRRADRETQYF. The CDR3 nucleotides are TGTGCCAGCAGAAGAGCGGATCGAGAGACCCAGTACTTC.

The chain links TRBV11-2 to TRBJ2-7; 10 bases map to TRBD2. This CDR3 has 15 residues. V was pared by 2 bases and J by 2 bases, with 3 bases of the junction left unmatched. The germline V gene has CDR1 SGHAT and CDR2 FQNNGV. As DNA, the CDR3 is TGTGCCAGCAGCTTATTAGCGGGGGGTACCTACGAGCAGTACTTC. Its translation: CASSLLAGGTYEQYF.

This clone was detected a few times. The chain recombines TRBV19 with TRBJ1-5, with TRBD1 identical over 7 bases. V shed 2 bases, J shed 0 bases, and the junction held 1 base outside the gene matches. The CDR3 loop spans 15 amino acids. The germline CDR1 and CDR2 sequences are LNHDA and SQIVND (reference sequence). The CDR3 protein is CASSITGDSNQPQHF. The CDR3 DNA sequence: TGTGCCAGTAGTATAACAGGGGATAGCAATCAGCCCCAGCATTTT.

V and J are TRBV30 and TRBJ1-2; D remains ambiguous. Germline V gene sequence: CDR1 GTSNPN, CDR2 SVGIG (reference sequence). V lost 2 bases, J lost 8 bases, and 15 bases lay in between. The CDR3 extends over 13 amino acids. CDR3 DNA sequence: TGTGCCTGGAGTCTCGGAGGTCAGCGGGGCTACACCTTC. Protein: CAWSLGGQRGYTF. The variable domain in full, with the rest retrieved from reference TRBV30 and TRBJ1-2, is SQTIHQWPATLVQPVGSPLSLECTVEGTSNPNLYWYRQAAGRGLQLLFYSVGIGQISSEVPQNLSASRPQDRQFILSSKKLLLSDSGFYLCAWSLGGQRGYTFGSGTRLTVV.

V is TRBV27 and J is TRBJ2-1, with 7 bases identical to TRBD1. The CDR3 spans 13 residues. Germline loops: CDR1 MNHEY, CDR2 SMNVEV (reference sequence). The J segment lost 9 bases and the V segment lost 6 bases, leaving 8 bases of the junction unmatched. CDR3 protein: CASSRDRVGEQFF. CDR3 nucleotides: TGTGCCAGCAGCCGTGACAGGGTAGGTGAGCAGTTCTTC.

CDR3 DNA: TGCAGCTCTGAAAAGAGGGGCACGAACACTGAAGCTTTCTTT. Its translation: CSSEKRGTNTEAFF. This rearrangement joins TRBV29-1 to TRBJ1-1; TRBD1 might be the D (5 bases). With 8 bases removed from V and 1 base from J, the gap between germline ends came to 17 bases. CDR3 size: 14 residues. The germline CDR1 and CDR2 sequences are SQVTM and ANQGSEA.

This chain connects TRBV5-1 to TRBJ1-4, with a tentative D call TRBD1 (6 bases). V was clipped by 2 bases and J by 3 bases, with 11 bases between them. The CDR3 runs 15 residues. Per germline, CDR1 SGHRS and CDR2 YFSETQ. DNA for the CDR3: TGCGCCAGCAGCTTAGACCAGGGGTCTAATGAAAAACTGTTTTTT. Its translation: CASSLDQGSNEKLFF.

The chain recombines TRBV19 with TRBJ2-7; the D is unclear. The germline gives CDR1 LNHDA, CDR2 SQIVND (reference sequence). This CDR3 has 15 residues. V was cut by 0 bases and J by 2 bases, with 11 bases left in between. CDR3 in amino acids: CASSIDRGAPYEQYF. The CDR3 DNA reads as TGTGCCAGTAGTATAGATCGCGGAGCCCCCTACGAGCAGTACTTC.